The source of this TCR beta chain is a study of blood T cells in healthy people across ages. This clonotype was seen only a few times. What it binds is unknown. Points from the study as a whole: Long-lived and aged donors differed, with more naive CD4+ cells and higher diversity in the long-lived. Per million T cells, TCR beta diversity dropped about linearly as age rose. Estimates of diversity drawn from one million T cells were considered underestimates.

V lost 7 bases to trimming and J lost 6 bases, with 10 bases between them. This CDR3 region has 12 residues. Germline V lookup: CDR1 LGHNT, CDR2 FRNRAP. The authors ran a second PCR of 7 to 11 cycles using a sample-barcoded 5' primer and a J-beta primer mix. A template-switch adaptor containing 12 random nucleotides labeled each cDNA molecule. TCRdb ran MiXCR on the 5' RACE reads and lists one entry per CDR3 protein. The repertoire holds around 750,000 distinct CDR3 sequences, with 40% to 65% as singletons. The genes are TRBV12-5 and TRBJ2-1; no firm D call. Sequenced input: blood. The source of this sequence is a man older than 75 in good health. The chain's CDR3 is CASASTTNEQFF. Here the CDR3 DNA reads TGTGCTAGTGCAAGTACGACCAATGAGCAGTTCTTC.